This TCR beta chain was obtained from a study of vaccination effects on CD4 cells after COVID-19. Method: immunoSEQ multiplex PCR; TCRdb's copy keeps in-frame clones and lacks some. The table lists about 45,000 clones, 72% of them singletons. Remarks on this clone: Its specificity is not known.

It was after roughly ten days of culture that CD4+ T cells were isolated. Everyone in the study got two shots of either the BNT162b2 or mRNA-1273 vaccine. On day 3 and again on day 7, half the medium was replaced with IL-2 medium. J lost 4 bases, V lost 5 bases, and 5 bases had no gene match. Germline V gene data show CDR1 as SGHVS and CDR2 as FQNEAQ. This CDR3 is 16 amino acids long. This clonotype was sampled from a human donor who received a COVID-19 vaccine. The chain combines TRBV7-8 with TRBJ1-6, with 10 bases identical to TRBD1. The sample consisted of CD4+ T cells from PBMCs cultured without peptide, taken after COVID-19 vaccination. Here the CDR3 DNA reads TGTGCCAGCAGCAGCCGGGACAGGGGATATAATTCACCCCTCCACTTT. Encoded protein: CASSSRDRGYNSPLHF.